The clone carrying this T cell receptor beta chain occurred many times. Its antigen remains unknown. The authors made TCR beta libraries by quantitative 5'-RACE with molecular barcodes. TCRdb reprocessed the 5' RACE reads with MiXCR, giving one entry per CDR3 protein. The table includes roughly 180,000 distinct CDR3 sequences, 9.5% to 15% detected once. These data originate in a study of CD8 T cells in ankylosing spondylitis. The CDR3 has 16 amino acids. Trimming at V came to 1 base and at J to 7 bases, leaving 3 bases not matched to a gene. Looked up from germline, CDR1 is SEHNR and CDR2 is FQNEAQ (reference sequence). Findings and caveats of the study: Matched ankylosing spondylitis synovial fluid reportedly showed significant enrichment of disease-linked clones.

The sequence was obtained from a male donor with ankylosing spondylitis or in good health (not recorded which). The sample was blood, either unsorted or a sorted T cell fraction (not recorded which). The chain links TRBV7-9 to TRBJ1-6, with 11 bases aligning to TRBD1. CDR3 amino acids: CASSLEGQGANSPLHF. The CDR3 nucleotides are TGTGCCAGCAGCTTAGAAGGACAGGGGGCGAATTCACCCCTCCACTTT.